This TCR beta chain was sequenced for a study of blood T cell repertoires in COVID-19. Study-level background: Italy, Spain and the United States were the sources of the convalescent and acute COVID-19 samples.

V lost 4 bases and J 0 bases, leaving 14 bases between the germline ends. CDR3 length equals 16 residues. The germline V gene has CDR1 SGHDN and CDR2 FVKESK. In the study's own analysis: Amplification from reference gene primers served as the basis for estimated nucleated cell counts. Repertoires were generated with immunoSEQ multiplex PCR, while TCRdb's copy carries only in-frame clones and drops some. The DNA gave D and trimming, while V, J and clone size come from that table. There are around 140,000 clones in the sample; over 80% occur only once, and approximately 10% lies in the top ten. The gene calls are TRBV14 and TRBJ2-3; D not resolved. The receptor was isolated from a man aged 55 to 70 who had recovered from COVID-19. The sample taken for sequencing was PBMCs or T cells enriched from blood (not recorded which). CDR3 sequence reads: CASSLSRAISTDTQYF. DNA of the CDR3: TGTGCCAGCAGCCTCTCCCGAGCCATAAGCACAGATACGCAGTATTTT.